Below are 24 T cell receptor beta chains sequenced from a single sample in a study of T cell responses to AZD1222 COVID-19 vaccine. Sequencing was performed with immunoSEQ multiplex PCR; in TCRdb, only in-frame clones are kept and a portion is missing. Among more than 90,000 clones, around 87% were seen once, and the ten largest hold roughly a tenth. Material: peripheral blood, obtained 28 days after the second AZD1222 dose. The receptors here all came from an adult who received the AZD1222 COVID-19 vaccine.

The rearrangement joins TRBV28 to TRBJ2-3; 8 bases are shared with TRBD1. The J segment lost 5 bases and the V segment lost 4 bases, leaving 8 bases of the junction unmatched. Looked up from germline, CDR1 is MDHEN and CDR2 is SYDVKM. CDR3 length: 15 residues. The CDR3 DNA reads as TGTGCCAGCAGTTCAATAGGGACAGGTGAAGATACGCAGTATTTT. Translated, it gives CASSSIGTGEDTQYF.

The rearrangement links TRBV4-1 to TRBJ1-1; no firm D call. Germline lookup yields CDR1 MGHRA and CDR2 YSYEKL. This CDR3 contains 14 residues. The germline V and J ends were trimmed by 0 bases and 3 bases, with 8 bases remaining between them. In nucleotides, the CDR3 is TGCGCCAGCAGCCAAGATCGACGGCACACTGAAGCTTTCTTT. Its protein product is CASSQDRRHTEAFF.

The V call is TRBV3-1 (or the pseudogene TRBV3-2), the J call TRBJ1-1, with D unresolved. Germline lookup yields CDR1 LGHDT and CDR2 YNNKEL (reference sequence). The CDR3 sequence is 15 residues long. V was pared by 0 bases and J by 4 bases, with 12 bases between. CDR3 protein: CASSQEILAATEAFF. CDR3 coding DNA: TGTGCCAGCAGCCAAGAAATCCTAGCGGCCACTGAAGCTTTCTTT.

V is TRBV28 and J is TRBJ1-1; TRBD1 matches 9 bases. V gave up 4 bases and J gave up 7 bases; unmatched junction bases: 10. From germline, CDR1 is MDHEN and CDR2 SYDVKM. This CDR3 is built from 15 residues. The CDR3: CASSSPGTGSFEAFF. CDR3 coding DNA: TGTGCCAGCAGTTCGCCGGGGACAGGGTCCTTTGAAGCTTTCTTT.

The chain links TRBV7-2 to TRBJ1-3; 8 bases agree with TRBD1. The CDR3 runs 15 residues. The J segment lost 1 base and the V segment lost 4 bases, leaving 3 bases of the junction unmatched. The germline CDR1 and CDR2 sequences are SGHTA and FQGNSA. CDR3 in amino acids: CASSSDRGSGNTIYF. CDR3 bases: TGTGCCAGCAGCTCAGACAGGGGTTCTGGAAACACCATATATTTT.

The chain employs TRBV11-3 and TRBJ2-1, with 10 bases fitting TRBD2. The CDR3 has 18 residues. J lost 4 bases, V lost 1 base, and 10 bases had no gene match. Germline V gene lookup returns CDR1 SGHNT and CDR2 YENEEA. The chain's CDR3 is CASSLGVLAGPAYNEQFF. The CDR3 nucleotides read TGTGCCAGCAGCTTAGGTGTACTAGCGGGACCAGCATACAATGAGCAGTTCTTC.

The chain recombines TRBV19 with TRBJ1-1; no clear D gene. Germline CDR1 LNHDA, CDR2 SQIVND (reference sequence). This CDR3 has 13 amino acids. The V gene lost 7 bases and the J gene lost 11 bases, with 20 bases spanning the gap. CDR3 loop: CASTTPARSWAFF. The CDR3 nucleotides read TGTGCCAGTACCACACCTGCACGAAGCTGGGCTTTCTTT. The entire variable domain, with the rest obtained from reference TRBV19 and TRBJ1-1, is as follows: DGGITQSPKYLFRKEGQNVTLSCEQNLNHDAMYWYRQDPGQGLRLIYYSQIVNDFQKGDIAEGYSVSREKKESFPLTVTSAQKNPTAFYLCASTTPARSWAFFGQGTRLTVV.

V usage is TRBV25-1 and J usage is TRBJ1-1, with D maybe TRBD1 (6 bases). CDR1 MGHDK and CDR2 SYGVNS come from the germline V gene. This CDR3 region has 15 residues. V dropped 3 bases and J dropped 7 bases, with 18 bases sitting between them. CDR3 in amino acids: CASSETRGGVGEAFF. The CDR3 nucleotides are TGTGCCAGCAGTGAGACCAGAGGGGGGGTCGGTGAAGCTTTCTTT.

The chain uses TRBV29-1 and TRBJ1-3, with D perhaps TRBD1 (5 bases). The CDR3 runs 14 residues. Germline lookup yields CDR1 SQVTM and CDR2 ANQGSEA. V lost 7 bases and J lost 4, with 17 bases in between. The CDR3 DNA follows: TGCAGCGCCGATGGGGGTTTAGAGGGAAACACCATATATTTT. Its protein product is CSADGGLEGNTIYF.

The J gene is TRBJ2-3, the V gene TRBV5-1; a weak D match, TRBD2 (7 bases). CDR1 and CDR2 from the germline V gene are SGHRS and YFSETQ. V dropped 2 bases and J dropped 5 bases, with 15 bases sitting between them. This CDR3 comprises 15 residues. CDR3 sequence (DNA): TGCGCCAGCAGCTTTGGTCAGGGGAGGGGAGATACGCAGTATTTT. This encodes CASSFGQGRGDTQYF.

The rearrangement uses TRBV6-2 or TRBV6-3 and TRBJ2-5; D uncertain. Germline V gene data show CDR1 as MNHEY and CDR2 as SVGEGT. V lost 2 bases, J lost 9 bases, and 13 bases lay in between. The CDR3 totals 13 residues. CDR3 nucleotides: TGTGCCAGCAGTTACGGTTCCACCCAGGCCCAGTACTTC. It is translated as CASSYGSTQAQYF.

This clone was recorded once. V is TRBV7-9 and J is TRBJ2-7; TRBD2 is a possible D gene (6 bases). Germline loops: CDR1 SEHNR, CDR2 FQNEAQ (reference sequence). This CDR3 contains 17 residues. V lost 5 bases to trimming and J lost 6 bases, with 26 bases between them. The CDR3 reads CASSPRVGDGSLSEQYF. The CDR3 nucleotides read TGTGCCAGCAGCCCCCGGGTCGGGGACGGGAGCCTCTCCGAGCAGTACTTC.

The DNA of the CDR3 is TGCGCCAGCAGCGACCGGACAGGGATCAACGAGCAGTACTTC. It codes for CASSDRTGINEQYF. The chain is built from TRBV5-1 and TRBJ2-7; 8 bases line up with TRBD1. The CDR3 length is 14 residues. Germline CDR1 SGHRS, CDR2 YFSETQ. V lost 4 bases to trimming and J lost 5 bases; unmatched junction nucleotides: 8. The full variable domain, completed using reference TRBV5-1 and TRBJ2-7, is KAGVTQTPRYLIKTRGQQVTLSCSPISGHRSVSWYQQTPGQGLQFLFEYFSETQRNKGNFPGRFSGRQFSNSRSEMNVSTLELGDSALYLCASSDRTGINEQYFGPGTRLTVT.

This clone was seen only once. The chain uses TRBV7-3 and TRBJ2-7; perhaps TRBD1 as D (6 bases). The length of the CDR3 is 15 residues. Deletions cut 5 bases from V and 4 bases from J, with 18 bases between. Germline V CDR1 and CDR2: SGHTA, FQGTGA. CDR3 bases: TGTGCCAGCAGCAAAACAGGGTTAGGGATTTACGAGCAGTACTTC. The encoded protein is CASSKTGLGIYEQYF.

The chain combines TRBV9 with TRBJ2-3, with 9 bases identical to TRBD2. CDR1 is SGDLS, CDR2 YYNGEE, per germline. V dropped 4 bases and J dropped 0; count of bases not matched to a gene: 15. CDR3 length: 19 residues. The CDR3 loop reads CASSPSGLAMGFSTDTQYF. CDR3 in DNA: TGTGCCAGCAGCCCCTCCGGACTAGCGATGGGATTTAGCACAGATACGCAGTATTTT.

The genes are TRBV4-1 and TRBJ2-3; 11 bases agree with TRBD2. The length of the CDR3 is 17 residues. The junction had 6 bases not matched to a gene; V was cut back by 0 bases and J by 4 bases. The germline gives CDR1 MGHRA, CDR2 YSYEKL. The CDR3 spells CASSQDLLAGAADTQYF. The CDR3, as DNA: TGCGCCAGCAGCCAAGATTTACTAGCGGGAGCCGCAGATACGCAGTATTTT.

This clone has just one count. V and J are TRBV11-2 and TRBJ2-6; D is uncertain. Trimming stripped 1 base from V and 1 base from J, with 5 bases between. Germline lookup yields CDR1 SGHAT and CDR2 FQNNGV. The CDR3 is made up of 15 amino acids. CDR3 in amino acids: CASSLGRSGANVLTF. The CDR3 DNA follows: TGTGCCAGCAGCTTAGGCAGGTCTGGGGCCAACGTCCTGACTTTC.

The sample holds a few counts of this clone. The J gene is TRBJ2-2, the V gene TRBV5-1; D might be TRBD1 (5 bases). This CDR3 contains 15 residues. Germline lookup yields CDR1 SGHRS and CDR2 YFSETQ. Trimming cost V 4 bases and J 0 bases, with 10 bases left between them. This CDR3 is CASSPDRSNTGELFF. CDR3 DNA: TGCGCCAGCAGCCCCGACAGATCGAACACCGGGGAGCTGTTTTTT.

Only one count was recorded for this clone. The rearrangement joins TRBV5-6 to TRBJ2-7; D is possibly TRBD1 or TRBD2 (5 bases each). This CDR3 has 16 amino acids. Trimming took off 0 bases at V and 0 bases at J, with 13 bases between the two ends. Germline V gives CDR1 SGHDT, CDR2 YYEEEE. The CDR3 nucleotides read TGTGCCAGCAGCTTGGTTGGGGACCTGAGCTCCTACGAGCAGTACTTC. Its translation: CASSLVGDLSSYEQYF.

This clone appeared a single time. The CDR3 coding sequence is TGTGCCAGCAGCCCCCACCTCGGGGAGACTAGCGGGAGGAGAGGAGATACGCAGTATTTT. It yields the protein CASSPHLGETSGRRGDTQYF. The rearrangement uses TRBV9 and TRBJ2-3; 13 bases fit TRBD2. CDR1 and CDR2 from the germline V gene are SGDLS and YYNGEE. This CDR3 region has 20 residues. Trimming cost V 4 bases and J 5 bases; bases outside gene matches: 19.

CDR3 sequence: CASSPANQGLLGNQPQHF. CDR3 coding DNA: TGTGCCAGCAGTCCCGCTAATCAGGGATTGTTGGGCAATCAGCCCCAGCATTTT. The chain recombines TRBV28 with TRBJ1-5; the D gene is possibly TRBD1 (5 bases). Germline CDR1 reads MDHEN; CDR2 reads SYDVKM. This CDR3 contains 18 residues. Deletions cut 5 bases from V and 2 bases from J, with 22 bases between.

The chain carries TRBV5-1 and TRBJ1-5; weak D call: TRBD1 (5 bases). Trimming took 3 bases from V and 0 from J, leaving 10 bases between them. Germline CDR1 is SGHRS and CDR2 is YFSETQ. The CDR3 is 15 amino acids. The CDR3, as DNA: TGCGCCAGCAGCTCGGCAGGGAATAGCAATCAGCCCCAGCATTTT. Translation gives CASSSAGNSNQPQHF.

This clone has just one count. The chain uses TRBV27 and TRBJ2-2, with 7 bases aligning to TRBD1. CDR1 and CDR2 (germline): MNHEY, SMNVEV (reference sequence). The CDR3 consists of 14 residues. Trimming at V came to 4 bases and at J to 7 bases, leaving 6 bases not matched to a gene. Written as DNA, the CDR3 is TGTGCCAGCAGTTACCAGGGGGTCGACGGGGAGCTGTTTTTT. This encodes CASSYQGVDGELFF.

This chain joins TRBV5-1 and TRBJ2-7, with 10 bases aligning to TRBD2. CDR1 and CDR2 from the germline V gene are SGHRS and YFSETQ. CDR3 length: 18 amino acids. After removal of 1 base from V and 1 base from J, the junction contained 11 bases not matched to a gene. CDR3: CASSLWSSSGSYSYEQYF. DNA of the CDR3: TGCGCCAGCAGCTTGTGGTCGTCTAGCGGGAGTTATTCCTACGAGCAGTACTTC.